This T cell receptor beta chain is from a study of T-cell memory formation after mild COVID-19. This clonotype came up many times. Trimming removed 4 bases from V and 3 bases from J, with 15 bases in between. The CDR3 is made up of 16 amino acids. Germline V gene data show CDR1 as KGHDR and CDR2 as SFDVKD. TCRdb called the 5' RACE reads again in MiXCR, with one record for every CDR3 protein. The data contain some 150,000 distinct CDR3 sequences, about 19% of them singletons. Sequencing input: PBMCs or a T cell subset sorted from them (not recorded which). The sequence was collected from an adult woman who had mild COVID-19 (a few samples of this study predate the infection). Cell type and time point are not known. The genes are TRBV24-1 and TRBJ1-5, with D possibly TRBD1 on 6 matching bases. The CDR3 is CATSDHTTGLNQPQHF. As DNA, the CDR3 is TGTGCCACCAGTGACCACACGACAGGCCTCAATCAGCCCCAGCATTTT.